The 15 T cell receptor beta chains below come from one sample, sequenced in a study of T cells in Graves' hyperthyroidism and ophthalmopathy. Template material for amplifying TCR beta CDR3 regions consisted of RNA transcripts. A first-round RT-PCR of the TCR CDR3 used the HTBI primer set. Each CDR3 protein gets one entry after TCRdb re-called the multiplex PCR reads with MiXCR. The data hold approximately 400,000 distinct CDR3 sequences, with 15% to 19% observed a single time. The sequencing input was blood. These receptors were collected from a young woman with Graves' hyperthyroidism that later progressed to Graves' ophthalmopathy.

In this sample, this clonotype turned up many times. The chain combines TRBV11-2 with TRBJ2-3; 7 bases map to TRBD2. Germline loops: CDR1 SGHAT, CDR2 FQNNGV. The CDR3 loop spans 17 amino acids. Trimming took 2 bases from V and 1 from J; bases not matched to a gene: 9. CDR3 nucleotides: TGTGCCAGCAGCTTATGGGCTAGCGGAGGACGCACAGATACGCAGTATTTT. Translated, it gives CASSLWASGGRTDTQYF.

The chain is built from TRBV19 and TRBJ2-1; 8 bases line up with TRBD1. The CDR3 runs 15 residues. Germline lookup yields CDR1 LNHDA and CDR2 SQIVND (reference sequence). Unmatched junction bases numbered 2, after V lost 2 bases and J lost 2 bases. The CDR3 DNA reads TGTGCCAGTAGTATAACGACAGGGGCCTACAATGAGCAGTTCTTC. It encodes CASSITTGAYNEQFF. The full variable domain, its missing parts supplied by reference TRBV19 and TRBJ2-1, is DGGITQSPKYLFRKEGQNVTLSCEQNLNHDAMYWYRQDPGQGLRLIYYSQIVNDFQKGDIAEGYSVSREKKESFPLTVTSAQKNPTAFYLCASSITTGAYNEQFFGPGTRLTVL.

About this clonotype: Since a much larger clone is just one base distant, this may be a read error. The V call is TRBV9, the J call TRBJ2-7; 7 positions agree with TRBD1. Trimming removed 0 bases from V and 5 bases from J; junction bases left unmatched: 5. CDR3 length: 14 amino acids. The germline V gene encodes CDR1 SGDLS and CDR2 YYNGEE. The CDR3: CASSVEQGDDEQYF. For the CDR3, the DNA is TGTGCCAGCAGCGTAGAGCAGGGGGACGACGAGCAGTACTTC.

This clonotype was seen repeatedly, ten times or more. The chain has TRBV12-3 or TRBV12-4 and TRBJ1-5, with TRBD1 as a possible D gene (5 bases). The CDR3 contains 13 residues. Trimming pared 2 bases from V and 9 bases from J, leaving 11 bases between. The CDR3 DNA reads TGTGCCAGCAGTTTAAGGGGCCAGGGGCCCCAGCATTTT. Its translation is CASSLRGQGPQHF.

This clonotype occurred many times. V usage is TRBV2 and J usage is TRBJ2-5, with 12 positions matching TRBD2. Germline V gene sequence: CDR1 SNHLY, CDR2 FYNNEI. The J segment lost 4 bases and the V segment lost 4 bases, leaving 4 bases of the junction unmatched. This CDR3 is 15 amino acids long. The CDR3 sequence is CASSGLAGESETQYF. As DNA, the CDR3 is TGTGCCAGCAGTGGACTAGCGGGAGAGTCAGAGACCCAGTACTTC.

Details on this clonotype: This may be a read error: a much more frequent sequence differs by one nucleotide. The chain couples TRBV27 to TRBJ1-4; possible D gene TRBD1, 5 bases. CDR3 size: 14 residues. CDR1 MNHEY and CDR2 SMNVEV come from the germline V gene (reference sequence). As DNA, the CDR3 is TGTGCCAGCAGACCGGGACTCCTTAATGAAAAACTGGTTTTT. Encoded protein: CASRPGLLNEKLVF.

This clonotype was counted at least ten times. The chain uses TRBV29-1 and TRBJ2-7; TRBD2 is a possible D gene (5 bases). This CDR3 is built from 16 residues. Germline CDR1 reads SQVTM; CDR2 reads ANQGSEA. Trimming shortened V by 0 bases and J by 3 bases, and 18 bases separated the two germline ends. The CDR3 DNA reads as TGCAGCGTTGAAGATCAGTTCGCCGTCGGGGTCTACGAGCAGTACTTC. Translated: CSVEDQFAVGVYEQYF.

The V gene is TRBV6-5, the J gene TRBJ2-7; D remains ambiguous. The CDR3 length is 12 residues. CDR1 MNHEY and CDR2 SVGAGI come from the germline V gene. V lost 6 bases to trimming and J lost 3 bases, with 9 bases between them. This CDR3 reads CASRSPVYEQYF. CDR3 nucleotides: TGTGCCAGCAGATCCCCGGTCTACGAGCAGTACTTC.

This clonotype was seen only a few times. This chain links TRBV19 with TRBJ2-1; possibly TRBD2 for D (6 bases). V was cut by 0 bases and J by 5 bases, with 17 bases left in between. The CDR3 is 17 amino acids. Germline V gene sequence: CDR1 LNHDA, CDR2 SQIVND (reference sequence). In DNA form, the CDR3 reads TGTGCCAGTAGTATAGAGGGGTACGGGGGTCCGAACAATGAGCAGTTCTTC. Translating gives CASSIEGYGGPNNEQFF.

The CDR3 loop is CSVGLAGPYEQYF. For the CDR3, the DNA is TGCAGCGTTGGGCTAGCGGGGCCCTACGAGCAGTACTTC. The chain joins TRBV29-1 to TRBJ2-7; 9 bases align to TRBD2. Germline CDR1 SQVTM, CDR2 ANQGSEA. The CDR3 sequence is 13 residues long. With 4 bases clipped from V and 2 bases from J, the junction kept 3 bases outside the gene matches.

This clonotype was seen more than once but under ten times. The V gene is TRBV2, the J gene TRBJ1-2, with unresolved D. The CDR3 extends over 15 amino acids. The V gene lost 0 bases and the J gene lost 5 bases, with 13 bases spanning the gap. CDR1 and CDR2 from the germline V gene are SNHLY and FYNNEI. CDR3 residues: CASSEARAGNYGYTF. CDR3 nucleotide sequence: TGTGCCAGCAGTGAAGCGCGGGCGGGGAATTATGGCTACACCTTC.

This clonotype was counted ten times or more. The chain uses TRBV7-9 and TRBJ2-5, with D perhaps matching TRBD1 (6 bases). Deletions cut 5 bases from V and 5 bases from J, with 15 bases between. This CDR3 comprises 14 residues. Germline V gene data show CDR1 as SEHNR and CDR2 as FQNEAQ (reference sequence). CDR3 sequence reads: CASSLTGSGETQYF. The DNA for the CDR3 is TGTGCCAGCAGCCTAACAGGGTCCGGGGAGACCCAGTACTTC.

There are a few counts of this clonotype. V is TRBV20-1 and J is TRBJ1-1, with a possible D match to TRBD1 (5 bases). The CDR3 runs to 12 residues. CDR1 and CDR2 (germline): DFQATT, SNEGSKA (reference sequence). Trimming took 3 bases from V and 7 from J, leaving 12 bases between them. The CDR3 loop reads CSARPGTHEAFF. The CDR3 coding sequence is TGCAGTGCTAGGCCGGGGACCCATGAAGCTTTCTTT.

This clonotype showed up many times. The genes are TRBV7-2 and TRBJ2-1; no firm D call. CDR1 is SGHTA, CDR2 FQGNSA, per germline. Trimming pared 4 bases from V and 12 bases from J, leaving 13 bases between. CDR3 length: 12 residues. This chain's CDR3 is CASSSSQVGQFF. CDR3 nucleotide sequence: TGTGCCAGCAGCTCGTCTCAGGTAGGGCAGTTCTTC.

There are many counts of this clonotype. The gene calls are TRBV2 and TRBJ1-1; 9 positions agree with TRBD1. CDR1 SNHLY and CDR2 FYNNEI come from the germline V gene. Unmatched junction bases numbered 9, after V lost 6 bases and J lost 7 bases. The length of the CDR3 is 14 residues. CDR3 sequence reads: CASSRSTGGIEAFF. The CDR3 coding sequence is TGTGCCAGCAGCAGATCGACAGGGGGGATTGAAGCTTTCTTT.